One sample yielded the 8 T cell receptor beta chains listed below, sequenced in a study of Ad26.COV2.S vaccination and SARS-CoV-2 variants. Noted treatment: roughly 18 received Ad26.COV2.S at low or high dose, single or two shots; roughly 5 received placebo; per-sample allocation not given. Sample collection was performed on day 63 after the first vaccine or placebo injection. Sequencing used immunoSEQ multiplex PCR; TCRdb keeps in-frame clones, though not all of them. The sample lists about 410,000 clones; around 85% were seen once. The sample in question was peripheral blood, obtained in a trial of Ad26.COV2.S vaccine versus placebo. These TCRs come from a person aged 18-60 years who received the Ad26.COV2.S COVID-19 vaccine or a placebo.

V and J are TRBV30 and TRBJ2-5, with 9 bases matching TRBD1. This CDR3 has 16 residues. Germline V CDR1 and CDR2: GTSNPN, SVGIG (reference sequence). Trimming removed 3 bases from V and 0 bases from J; junction bases left unmatched: 8. The CDR3 sequence is CAWRVQGAIHQETQYF. CDR3 sequence (DNA): TGTGCCTGGAGGGTACAGGGGGCAATTCACCAAGAGACCCAGTACTTC.

The rearrangement joins TRBV6-6 to TRBJ1-2; possibly TRBD1 for D (5 bases). The germline V gene encodes CDR1 MNHNY and CDR2 SVGAGI (reference sequence). With 2 bases removed from V and 8 bases from J, the gap between germline ends came to 6 bases. CDR3 length: 11 residues. This CDR3 is CASSYEGGYTF. The CDR3, as DNA: TGTGCCAGCAGTTACGAGGGGGGCTACACCTTC.

The genes are TRBV27 and TRBJ1-6, with 12 bases aligning to TRBD1. The trim removed 8 bases at V and 9 bases at J, leaving 8 bases unmatched. The CDR3 runs 15 residues. Germline V gene sequence: CDR1 MNHEY, CDR2 SMNVEV (reference sequence). CDR3 nucleotide sequence: TGTGCCAGCGGCCCGGGACAGGGGGCTGGTTCACCCCTCCACTTT. Translated: CASGPGQGAGSPLHF.

This chain uses TRBV5-1 with TRBJ1-2, with D tentatively TRBD1 (5 bases). CDR3 length equals 12 residues. V lost 2 bases and J lost 6, with 8 bases in between. Germline CDR1 is SGHRS and CDR2 is YFSETQ. The CDR3 region has the DNA TGCGCCAGCAGCTTTACGGGGGATGGCTACACCTTC. Protein product: CASSFTGDGYTF.

The chain carries TRBV10-3 and TRBJ2-5; D unresolved. This CDR3 is built from 12 residues. V was trimmed by 4 bases and J by 4 bases, leaving 7 bases between them. Germline V CDR1 and CDR2: ENHRY, SYGVKD. The CDR3 is CAISGGIETQYF. DNA of the CDR3: TGTGCCATCAGTGGTGGAATAGAGACCCAGTACTTC.

The CDR3 is CASSSTYEQYF. CDR3 sequence (DNA): TGTGCCAGCAGTTCTACCTACGAGCAGTACTTC. V is TRBV6-6 and J is TRBJ2-7; D is unclear. There are 11 residues in the CDR3. V dropped 4 bases and J dropped 2 bases, with 3 bases sitting between them. Germline V CDR1 and CDR2: MNHNY, SVGAGI (reference sequence).

This sequence joins TRBV7-2 and TRBJ2-7; D unresolved. Per germline, CDR1 SGHTA and CDR2 FQGNSA. The V and J ends lost 3 bases and 3 bases respectively, with 12 bases between them. CDR3 size: 14 residues. In DNA, the CDR3 is TGTGCCAGCAGCTTCCTGGGCATCTTCTACGAGCAGTACTTC. Its protein product is CASSFLGIFYEQYF.

The genes are TRBV7-9 and TRBJ1-1; D possibly corresponds to TRBD1 (6 bases). This CDR3 spans 14 amino acids. The V gene lost 5 bases and the J gene lost 1 base, with 11 bases spanning the gap. Germline CDR1 reads SEHNR; CDR2 reads FQNEAQ (reference sequence). CDR3: CASSGGQGNTEAFF. The CDR3 DNA sequence: TGTGCCAGCAGCGGGGGCCAGGGGAACACTGAAGCTTTCTTT. The variable domain in full, completed from reference TRBV7-9 and TRBJ1-1, reads DTGVSQNPRHKITKRGQNVTFRCDPISEHNRLYWYRQTLGQGPEFLTYFQNEAQLEKSRLLSDRFSAERPKGSFSTLEIQRTEQGDSAMYLCASSGGQGNTEAFFGQGTRLTVV.